This entry lists 26 T cell receptor beta chains sequenced from one sample in a study of CD8 T cells in ankylosing spondylitis (dated by TCRdb to 2017 to 2019). Summary of the overall study and its limitations: Blood from ankylosing spondylitis patients appeared to be characterized by a TCR beta motif composed of about eight highly homologous amino acid variants.

These receptors' antigens are unknown. To prepare the library, 5' RACE was applied. Sequenced on an Illumina HiSeq 2500. TCRdb's own reprocessing of the public reads used fastp at Q25 and MiXCR and kept productive beta chains. Each entry is one CDR3 protein sequence, shown with its most common DNA and genes. Present in this sample are over 600,000 distinct CDR3 sequences, around 19% of which were seen just once. The ten top clones hold under 20% of the sample. Material for sequencing was blood, either unsorted or a sorted T cell fraction (not recorded which). The receptors originated from a male donor with ankylosing spondylitis.

The CDR3 loop reads CSVQTGGQQGYTF. CDR3 sequence (DNA): TGCAGCGTCCAGACAGGGGGCCAGCAAGGCTACACCTTC. The V gene is TRBV29-1, the J gene TRBJ1-2; 10 bases agree with TRBD1. V lost 6 bases to trimming and J lost 8 bases; unmatched junction nucleotides: 9. The length of the CDR3 is 13 residues. Germline-derived CDR1 and CDR2 are SQVTM and ANQGSEA.

The gene calls are TRBV11-2 and TRBJ2-7; possible D gene TRBD1, 6 bases. The length of the CDR3 is 15 residues. Germline V lookup: CDR1 SGHAT, CDR2 FQNNGV. V lost 1 base to trimming and J lost 2 bases, with 12 bases between them. The CDR3 DNA is TGTGCCAGCAGCTTAGGAGCGGACAGAGCCTACGAGCAGTACTTC. This sequence encodes CASSLGADRAYEQYF.

The chain couples TRBV2 to TRBJ2-1; maybe TRBD2 (6 bases). V was pared by 3 bases and J by 2 bases, with 8 bases between. The CDR3 is 14 residues long. Germline lookup yields CDR1 SNHLY and CDR2 FYNNEI. The CDR3 DNA follows: TGTGCCAGCAGTGAGTCTAGCGCCTACAATGAGCAGTTCTTC. Translating it yields CASSESSAYNEQFF.

The gene calls are TRBV27 and TRBJ2-3; D possibly corresponds to TRBD2 (6 bases). Germline CDR1 reads MNHEY; CDR2 reads SMNVEV (reference sequence). This CDR3 spans 14 amino acids. V was pared by 6 bases and J by 2 bases, with 12 bases between. The CDR3 nucleotides read TGTGCCAGCAGCAGACTAGTTTCCACAGATACGCAGTATTTT. Amino acid sequence: CASSRLVSTDTQYF.

The chain uses TRBV5-1 and TRBJ1-4; 11 nucleotides agree with TRBD1. Germline loops: CDR1 SGHRS, CDR2 YFSETQ. V shed 4 bases, J shed 8 bases, and the junction held 7 bases outside the gene matches. This CDR3 is built from 15 residues. CDR3 in amino acids: CASSARTGGKEKLFF. CDR3 nucleotides: TGCGCCAGCAGCGCGCGGACAGGGGGCAAAGAAAAACTGTTTTTT.

The CDR3 is CSVEGRTSGGRGTQYF. CDR3 nucleotides: TGCAGCGTTGAAGGGCGGACTAGCGGGGGCCGCGGCACGCAGTATTTT. V usage is TRBV29-1 and J usage is TRBJ2-3, with TRBD2 matching 13 bases. From germline, CDR1 is SQVTM and CDR2 ANQGSEA. V shed 1 base, J shed 9 bases, and the junction held 10 bases outside the gene matches. The CDR3 totals 16 residues.

This clonotype was found a few times. This sequence joins TRBV7-9 and TRBJ1-5; D remains ambiguous. The CDR3 is made up of 15 amino acids. The V end lost 0 bases, the J end lost 4 bases, and 10 bases lay between the germline ends. Looked up from germline, CDR1 is SEHNR and CDR2 is FQNEAQ (reference sequence). The CDR3 DNA reads as TGTGCCAGCAGCTTAGCAGGAGGATTTAATCAGCCCCAGCATTTT. Translating gives CASSLAGGFNQPQHF.

This clonotype appeared a few times. The rearrangement links TRBV6-5 to TRBJ2-2; no reliable D call. V gave up 0 bases and J gave up 1 base, with 9 bases separating them. The CDR3 runs to 16 residues. Germline V gene sequence: CDR1 MNHEY, CDR2 SVGAGI. The CDR3 loop reads CASSYSGRLNTGELFF. The CDR3 bases are TGTGCCAGCAGTTACTCGGGTCGGTTGAACACCGGGGAGCTGTTTTTT.

The V and J genes are TRBV29-1 and TRBJ2-1, with a possible D match to TRBD2 (5 bases). The CDR3 contains 12 residues. Deletions cut 3 bases from V and 8 bases from J, with 11 bases between. Germline-derived CDR1 and CDR2 are SQVTM and ANQGSEA. The CDR3 DNA is TGCAGCGTTGACTTAGAGGGCTATGAGCAGTTCTTC. As protein: CSVDLEGYEQFF.

The chain is built from TRBV30 and TRBJ2-1; tentatively, D is TRBD2 (6 bases). Germline V CDR1 and CDR2: GTSNPN, SVGIG (reference sequence). Trimming took 2 bases from V and 3 from J, leaving 11 bases between them. This CDR3 contains 14 residues. Here the CDR3 reads CAWSWGGDYNEQFF. CDR3 DNA sequence: TGTGCCTGGAGTTGGGGCGGGGACTACAATGAGCAGTTCTTC.

V and J are TRBV12-3 or TRBV12-4 and TRBJ1-3, with 7 nucleotides matching TRBD1. The CDR3 runs 15 residues. V dropped 5 bases and J dropped 0; count of bases not matched to a gene: 4. This CDR3 reads CASSRTGLSGNTIYF. DNA of the CDR3: TGTGCCAGCAGTCGGACAGGCCTCTCTGGAAACACCATATATTTT.

CDR3 bases: TGCAGTGCTAGAGTTTTGGGGGGTAGCTATGGCTACACCTTC. As protein: CSARVLGGSYGYTF. V gene TRBV20-1 combines with J gene TRBJ1-2; perhaps TRBD1 as D (5 bases). V lost 1 base, J lost 4 bases, and 13 bases lay in between. From germline, CDR1 is DFQATT and CDR2 SNEGSKA (reference sequence). CDR3 length equals 14 residues.

The V call is TRBV18, the J call TRBJ1-4; tentatively, D is TRBD1 (6 bases). The CDR3 runs to 16 residues. Trimming removed 5 bases at V and 4 bases at J, with 17 bases between. Germline CDR1 KGHSH, CDR2 LQKENI. The CDR3 DNA follows: TGTGCCAGCTCATCTCAGGCCGGGACAAGTAATGAAAAACTGTTTTTT. Translated, it gives CASSSQAGTSNEKLFF.

The chain combines TRBV18 with TRBJ2-5; 11 bases fit TRBD2. The CDR3 spans 14 residues. Germline CDR1 is KGHSH and CDR2 is LQKENI. V was clipped by 3 bases and J by 3 bases; unmatched bases: 0. CDR3 sequence reads: CASSPTSGKETQYF. In DNA form, the CDR3 reads TGTGCCAGCTCACCGACTAGCGGGAAAGAGACCCAGTACTTC.

This clonotype showed up just a few times. This chain connects TRBV7-2 to TRBJ2-3; TRBD2 aligns across 7 bases. V was pared by 5 bases and J by 4 bases, with 6 bases of the junction left unmatched. The CDR3 totals 14 residues. Germline assignment: CDR1 SGHTA and CDR2 FQGNSA. The CDR3, as DNA: TGTGCCAGCAGCCCCCGCGCGGGAGCAGATACGCAGTATTTT. It translates to CASSPRAGADTQYF.

The chain joins TRBV20-1 to TRBJ2-2; weak D call: TRBD2 (6 bases). V was shortened by 0 bases and J by 6 bases, with 14 bases between the two germline ends. CDR3 size: 15 residues. CDR1 is DFQATT and CDR2 is SNEGSKA in the germline V gene (reference sequence). The CDR3: CSARDMASVSGELFF. In DNA, the CDR3 is TGCAGTGCTAGAGATATGGCTAGCGTGTCCGGGGAGCTGTTTTTT.

The chain employs TRBV20-1 and TRBJ2-7; D is undetermined. Germline CDR1 DFQATT, CDR2 SNEGSKA (reference sequence). CDR3 length: 13 residues. V was clipped by 1 base and J by 0 bases, with 7 bases between them. The CDR3 nucleotides read TGCAGTGCTAGAGGACCCTTCTCCTACGAGCAGTACTTC. Its protein product is CSARGPFSYEQYF.

V is TRBV3-1 and J is TRBJ1-4, with a tentative D call TRBD1 (6 bases). The CDR3 extends over 15 amino acids. V lost 3 bases to trimming and J lost 3 bases, with 11 bases between them. The germline CDR1 and CDR2 sequences are LGHDT and YNNKEL (reference sequence). CDR3 protein: CASSHRGQANEKLFF. DNA for the CDR3: TGTGCCAGCAGCCACAGGGGTCAGGCTAATGAAAAACTGTTTTTT.

This clonotype was seen only a few times. V and J are TRBV2 and TRBJ1-1; maybe TRBD1 (5 bases). Germline CDR1 and CDR2: SNHLY and FYNNEI. The CDR3 runs 12 residues. Trimming cost V 3 bases and J 10 bases, with 12 bases left between them. This CDR3 reads CASSDRDTGAFF. The CDR3 region has the DNA TGTGCCAGCAGTGACAGGGATACAGGAGCTTTCTTT.

This chain connects TRBV3-1 to TRBJ2-5, with 11 bases that match TRBD2. The V and J ends lost 4 bases and 9 bases, in that order; junction bases with no gene match: 10. Per germline, CDR1 LGHDT and CDR2 YNNKEL (reference sequence). The CDR3 has 15 residues. The CDR3 DNA sequence: TGTGCCAGCAGCCCTGGGACTAGCGGTGGTGCCGCCCAGTACTTC. It encodes CASSPGTSGGAAQYF.

The CDR3: CASSLRGTDSYNEQFF. The CDR3 bases are TGTGCCAGCAGTTTAAGGGGGACTGACTCTTACAATGAGCAGTTCTTC. The chain employs TRBV12-3 or TRBV12-4 and TRBJ2-1; D may be TRBD1 or TRBD2 (6 bases each). The CDR3 spans 16 residues. The germline V and J ends were trimmed by 2 bases and 4 bases, with 15 bases remaining between them.

This clonotype was recorded a few times. The rearrangement links TRBV25-1 to TRBJ1-2; 7 bases map to TRBD1. With V trimmed by 2 bases and J by 2 bases, 2 bases remained unmatched. Germline V CDR1 and CDR2: MGHDK, SYGVNS. The CDR3 covers 14 residues. DNA of the CDR3: TGTGCCAGCAGTGAACAGGGGGTCAACTATGGCTACACCTTC. Its protein product is CASSEQGVNYGYTF.

DNA of the CDR3: TGCGCCAGCAGCTTGGACAGGATAACCTACGAGCAGTACTTC. Protein product: CASSLDRITYEQYF. V is TRBV5-1 and J is TRBJ2-7; D may be TRBD1 (5 bases). Germline V gives CDR1 SGHRS, CDR2 YFSETQ. Trimming left V 0 bases short and J 2 bases short, with 9 bases between. CDR3 length equals 14 residues.

The chain couples TRBV3-1 to TRBJ2-5; no reliable D call. The V end lost 6 bases, the J end lost 5 bases, and 13 bases lay between the germline ends. Germline V gene data show CDR1 as LGHDT and CDR2 as YNNKEL (reference sequence). This CDR3 contains 13 residues. CDR3 sequence: CASRGVYGETQYF. For the CDR3, the DNA is TGTGCCAGCAGGGGCGTGTATGGGGAGACCCAGTACTTC.

This clonotype was counted a few times. The chain is built from TRBV10-3 and TRBJ2-4, with 7 bases that match TRBD2. CDR1 and CDR2 (germline): ENHRY, SYGVKD. The CDR3 runs to 19 residues. The junction had 18 bases not matched to a gene; V was cut back by 1 base and J by 6 bases. The CDR3 protein is CAISEWIDMTGGGRNIQYF. The CDR3 DNA reads as TGTGCCATCAGTGAGTGGATAGATATGACCGGCGGGGGAAGAAACATTCAGTACTTC.

The V and J genes are TRBV4-1 and TRBJ2-5; D uncertain. This CDR3 has 14 amino acids. Deletions cut 1 base from V and 4 bases from J, with 10 bases between. CDR1 MGHRA and CDR2 YSYEKL come from the germline V gene. The CDR3 region has the DNA TGCGCCAGCAGCCAAGTCCTAGAGAGAGAGACCCAGTACTTC. It translates to CASSQVLERETQYF.